This T cell receptor beta chain stems from a study of T-cell reconstitution after alpha-beta-depleted transplantation in children. The CDR3 runs 13 residues. V lost 6 bases to trimming and J lost 4 bases; unmatched junction nucleotides: 3. Construction of the TCRbeta library involved unique molecular identifiers. In TCRdb, the PCR reads were re-called with MiXCR into one record per CDR3 protein. The sample contains 500,000 or so distinct CDR3 sequences, 32% of which appear only once. This clonotype was seen many times. The sample in question was PBMCs from the stem cell graft donor, obtained from the stem cell graft. The genes are TRBV12-3 or TRBV12-4 and TRBJ1-2; 9 nucleotides align to TRBD1. This clonotype was sampled from a human donor who donated a stem cell graft to a child with aplastic anemia. The CDR3 is CASSLTGGYGYTF. CDR3 nucleotide sequence: TGTGCCAGCAGCCTGACAGGGGGCTATGGCTACACCTTC.